A selection of T cell receptor beta chains follows, all from one sample in a study of cytomegalovirus exposure and HLA in healthy donors. Repertoires were generated with immunoSEQ multiplex PCR, while TCRdb's copy carries only in-frame clones and drops some. This table holds roughly 110,000 clones, 65% to 85% found once. Sequencing was performed on PBMCs. Source of these receptors: a woman aged 18-30 years in good health and CMV-seronegative. Each CDR3 is given with its conserved first and last residue. D genes are given only for firm matches. A row's size may be missing; if present it is once, few, many or a size class.

D gene: TRBD2; J gene: TRBJ2-2; V gene: TRBV7-9; clone size: NA; CDR3 DNA: TGTGCCAGCAGCTCCCCGGGACTAGCGGGCGAGAGAACCGGGGAGCTGTTTTTT; CDR3 protein: CASSSPGLAGERTGELFF
D gene: TRBD1; J gene: TRBJ1-1; V gene: TRBV7-2; clone size: NA; CDR3 DNA: TGTGCCAGCAGCCGACAGGGAAACACTGAAGCTTTCTTT; CDR3 protein: CASSRQGNTEAFF
D gene: TRBD2; J gene: TRBJ2-3; V gene: TRBV19; clone size: NA; CDR3 DNA: TGTGCCAGTAGCCCTTCTGGACTAGTACGCCAAGCGGATACGCAGTATTTT; CDR3 protein: CASSPSGLVRQADTQYF
D gene: TRBD2; J gene: TRBJ2-3; V gene: TRBV11-2; clone size: NA; CDR3 DNA: TGTGCCAGCAGCTTGGGCGGGGGGGTCGCCACAGATACGCAGTATTTT; CDR3 protein: CASSLGGGVATDTQYF
D gene: NA; J gene: TRBJ2-2; V gene: TRBV9; clone size: NA; CDR3 DNA: TGTGCCAGCCGCAGGGGTGACACCGGGGAGCTGTTTTTT; CDR3 protein: CASRRGDTGELFF
D gene: NA; J gene: TRBJ1-3; V gene: TRBV6-6; clone size: few; CDR3 DNA: TGTGCCAGCAGTTTGGGAGTCGACTCTGGAAACACCATATATTTT; CDR3 protein: CASSLGVDSGNTIYF
D gene: NA; J gene: TRBJ2-5; V gene: TRBV12-1; clone size: NA; CDR3 DNA: TGTGCCAGCAGCTTTGAGCGAGAGACCCAGTACTTC; CDR3 protein: CASSFERETQYF
D gene: TRBD1; J gene: TRBJ1-2; V gene: TRBV10-2; clone size: NA; CDR3 DNA: TGCGCCAGCAGTCGGGACAGGGGAAGAGGCTACACCTTC; CDR3 protein: CASSRDRGRGYTF
D gene: NA; J gene: TRBJ1-5; V gene: TRBV28; clone size: once; CDR3 DNA: TGTGCCAGCAGTTTGAGGCCCGCGGGCCTCAATCAGCCCCAGCATTTT; CDR3 protein: CASSLRPAGLNQPQHF
D gene: TRBD1; J gene: TRBJ1-1; V gene: TRBV19; clone size: NA; CDR3 DNA: TGTGCCAGTACCCTTTTAACAGGGGACACTGAAGCTTTCTTT; CDR3 protein: CASTLLTGDTEAFF
D gene: TRBD1; J gene: TRBJ1-1; V gene: TRBV2; clone size: few; CDR3 DNA: TGTGCCAGCAGTAAAGACAGGGTCACTGAAGCTTTCTTT; CDR3 protein: CASSKDRVTEAFF
D gene: NA; J gene: TRBJ2-3; V gene: TRBV5-1; clone size: once; CDR3 DNA: TGCGCCAGCAGCTTGGATTCAGGGGGGCCATCAGATACGCAGTATTTT; CDR3 protein: CASSLDSGGPSDTQYF
D gene: NA; J gene: TRBJ2-3; V gene: TRBV9; clone size: NA; CDR3 DNA: TGTGCCAGCAGCGTAGCAGGGGTAGATACGCAGTATTTT; CDR3 protein: CASSVAGVDTQYF
D gene: TRBD2; J gene: TRBJ2-3; V gene: TRBV28; clone size: NA; CDR3 DNA: TGTGCCAGCGGGGAGGGAGGGACAGATACGCAGTATTTT; CDR3 protein: CASGEGGTDTQYF
D gene: TRBD2; J gene: TRBJ2-7; V gene: TRBV7-2; clone size: NA; CDR3 DNA: TGTGCCAGCAGGCCACCTAGCGGGGGGTACTACGAGCAGTACTTC; CDR3 protein: CASRPPSGGYYEQYF
D gene: NA; J gene: TRBJ1-1; V gene: TRBV7-2; clone size: NA; CDR3 DNA: TGTGCCAGCAGCTTATGGGCCTCGAACACTGAAGCTTTCTTT; CDR3 protein: CASSLWASNTEAFF
D gene: TRBD1; J gene: TRBJ2-7; V gene: TRBV25-1; clone size: NA; CDR3 DNA: TGTGCCAGCAGTGGGGGGACAGGCTCCTTATCCTACGAGCAGTACTTC; CDR3 protein: CASSGGTGSLSYEQYF
D gene: NA; J gene: TRBJ1-1; V gene: TRBV18; clone size: NA; CDR3 DNA: TGTGCCAGCTCACCTCTGGACAGAGTGAACACTGAAGCTTTCTTT; CDR3 protein: CASSPLDRVNTEAFF
D gene: TRBD1; J gene: TRBJ1-4; V gene: TRBV5-4; clone size: NA; CDR3 DNA: TGTGCCAGCAGCCGCGACAGGGGGGGGGATGAAAAACTGTTTTTT; CDR3 protein: CASSRDRGGDEKLFF
D gene: TRBD2; J gene: TRBJ2-5; V gene: TRBV18; clone size: NA; CDR3 DNA: TGTGCCAGCTCCCTCGGACTAGCGGAGACCCAGTACTTC; CDR3 protein: CASSLGLAETQYF
D gene: TRBD2; J gene: TRBJ2-1; V gene: TRBV7-8; clone size: NA; CDR3 DNA: TGTGCCAGCAGCTTAGGACTAGCTGTAAGTGAGCAGTTCTTC; CDR3 protein: CASSLGLAVSEQFF
D gene: NA; J gene: TRBJ2-2; V gene: TRBV5-4; clone size: NA; CDR3 DNA: TGTGCCAGCAGCTACCCACTCGGACAGACCGGGGAGCTGTTTTTT; CDR3 protein: CASSYPLGQTGELFF
D gene: NA; J gene: TRBJ2-5; V gene: TRBV18; clone size: NA; CDR3 DNA: TGTGCCAGCCACCCCCGGGAGCGGCTAAAAGAGACCCAGTACTTC; CDR3 protein: CASHPRERLKETQYF
D gene: TRBD2; J gene: TRBJ2-2; V gene: TRBV7-7; clone size: NA; CDR3 DNA: TGTGCTAGCAGCCGGGAGGGGAACACCGGGGAGCTGTTTTTT; CDR3 protein: CASSREGNTGELFF
D gene: NA; J gene: TRBJ1-6; V gene: TRBV28; clone size: once; CDR3 DNA: TGTGCCAGCAGTTTTGGGGGAGGAGGTTCACCCCTCCACTTT; CDR3 protein: CASSFGGGGSPLHF
D gene: TRBD1; J gene: TRBJ2-7; V gene: TRBV6-6; clone size: few; CDR3 DNA: TGTGCCAGCAACAGGGGATACGAGCAGTACTTC; CDR3 protein: CASNRGYEQYF
D gene: TRBD1; J gene: TRBJ2-5; V gene: TRBV7-6; clone size: NA; CDR3 DNA: TGTGCCAGCAGCTTAGCGAGGACAGGTCAAGAGACCCAGTACTTC; CDR3 protein: CASSLARTGQETQYF
D gene: TRBD2; J gene: TRBJ2-2; V gene: TRBV7-6; clone size: NA; CDR3 DNA: TGTGCCAGCAGCTTAAGGGCTAGCGGCACCGGGGAGCTGTTTTTT; CDR3 protein: CASSLRASGTGELFF
D gene: NA; J gene: TRBJ1-2; V gene: TRBV28; clone size: NA; CDR3 DNA: TGTGCCAGCACCACTATCGGGGGTTATGGCTACACCTTC; CDR3 protein: CASTTIGGYGYTF
D gene: NA; J gene: TRBJ1-1; V gene: TRBV7-8; clone size: NA; CDR3 DNA: TGTGCCAGCACCCTAGGGGAGGTGAACACTGAAGCTTTCTTT; CDR3 protein: CASTLGEVNTEAFF
D gene: TRBD1; J gene: TRBJ1-5; V gene: TRBV18; clone size: NA; CDR3 DNA: TGTGCCAGCTCACCGGGGCAGGGGGCTGGTCAGCCCCAGCATTTT; CDR3 protein: CASSPGQGAGQPQHF
D gene: TRBD2; J gene: TRBJ2-1; V gene: TRBV4-1; clone size: NA; CDR3 DNA: TGCGCCAGCAGCCGAACCCAACTAGCGGGGGGGAGCAATGAGCAGTTCTTC; CDR3 protein: CASSRTQLAGGSNEQFF
D gene: TRBD1; J gene: TRBJ2-6; V gene: TRBV18; clone size: NA; CDR3 DNA: TGTGCCAGCTCACCAAAGGCGATCAGGGGGCCTGGGGCCAACGTCCTGACTTTC; CDR3 protein: CASSPKAIRGPGANVLTF
D gene: NA; J gene: TRBJ2-2; V gene: TRBV7-9; clone size: NA; CDR3 DNA: TGTGCCAGCAGCTTGACGAGCAGGGCAGGGGAGCTGTTTTTT; CDR3 protein: CASSLTSRAGELFF
D gene: NA; J gene: TRBJ2-6; V gene: TRBV4-3; clone size: medium-sized; CDR3 DNA: TGCGCCAGCAGCCAAGATCCAGGGGCTGGGGCCAACGTCCTGACTTTC; CDR3 protein: CASSQDPGAGANVLTF
D gene: TRBD1; J gene: TRBJ2-5; V gene: TRBV10-3; clone size: NA; CDR3 DNA: TGTGCCATCAGTGATCGGACAGGGAACCAAGAGACCCAGTACTTC; CDR3 protein: CAISDRTGNQETQYF
D gene: TRBD1; J gene: TRBJ2-2; V gene: TRBV27; clone size: NA; CDR3 DNA: TGTGCCAGCATGAAACAGGGGGCCACCGGGGAGCTGTTTTTT; CDR3 protein: CASMKQGATGELFF
D gene: NA; J gene: TRBJ1-5; V gene: TRBV15; clone size: NA; CDR3 DNA: TGTGCCACCAGCAGTCCACTGGGACTGGGGCGGATCAATCAGCCCCAGCATTTT; CDR3 protein: CATSSPLGLGRINQPQHF
D gene: NA; J gene: TRBJ1-1; V gene: TRBV2; clone size: NA; CDR3 DNA: TGTGCCAGCAGGGGGGGTGTAGCTGAAGCTTTCTTT; CDR3 protein: CASRGGVAEAFF
D gene: TRBD1; J gene: TRBJ1-1; V gene: TRBV18; clone size: NA; CDR3 DNA: TGTGCCAGCTCACAGCCGGGACAGGGAAACACTGAAGCTTTCTTT; CDR3 protein: CASSQPGQGNTEAFF
D gene: NA; J gene: TRBJ1-1; V gene: TRBV9; clone size: NA; CDR3 DNA: TGTGCCAGCAGCGTAGACTCGGGGGGAGACACTGAAGCTTTCTTT; CDR3 protein: CASSVDSGGDTEAFF
D gene: TRBD2; J gene: TRBJ2-1; V gene: TRBV9; clone size: NA; CDR3 DNA: TGTGCCAGCAGCGTAGAACTAGCGGGAGGTGAGCAGTTCTTC; CDR3 protein: CASSVELAGGEQFF
D gene: TRBD1; J gene: TRBJ1-4; V gene: TRBV2; clone size: NA; CDR3 DNA: TGTGCCAGCCGGGACAGGCCGGCAACTAATGAAAAACTGTTTTTT; CDR3 protein: CASRDRPATNEKLFF
D gene: NA; J gene: TRBJ1-5; V gene: TRBV19; clone size: NA; CDR3 DNA: TGTGCCAGTAGTCCGACTCAGGGTCAGCCCCAGCATTTT; CDR3 protein: CASSPTQGQPQHF
D gene: NA; J gene: TRBJ2-1; V gene: TRBV12-5; clone size: NA; CDR3 DNA: TGTGCTAGTGCCGTCGGACAGCTTTTGAACAATGAGCAGTTCTTC; CDR3 protein: CASAVGQLLNNEQFF
D gene: NA; J gene: TRBJ2-3; V gene: TRBV19; clone size: NA; CDR3 DNA: TGTGCCAGTAATTGGAGAGGGCACCAAACAGATACGCAGTATTTT; CDR3 protein: CASNWRGHQTDTQYF
D gene: TRBD2; J gene: TRBJ2-1; V gene: TRBV27; clone size: NA; CDR3 DNA: TGTGCCAGCAGGGGACTAGCGGGTTCCTCCTACAATGAGCAGTTCTTC; CDR3 protein: CASRGLAGSSYNEQFF
D gene: NA; J gene: TRBJ2-4; V gene: TRBV7-2; clone size: NA; CDR3 DNA: TGTGCCAGCAGCTCCCTACGGGGGAACATTCAGTACTTC; CDR3 protein: CASSSLRGNIQYF
D gene: NA; J gene: TRBJ2-7; V gene: TRBV6-1; clone size: NA; CDR3 DNA: TGTGCCAGCGGGGGGACTGCCTCCTACGAGCAGTACTTC; CDR3 protein: CASGGTASYEQYF
D gene: NA; J gene: TRBJ1-3; V gene: TRBV9; clone size: once; CDR3 DNA: TGTGCCAGCAGCGTTAGTCTCACAGAAGGTGGAAACACCATATATTTT; CDR3 protein: CASSVSLTEGGNTIYF
D gene: NA; J gene: TRBJ1-1; V gene: TRBV6-4; clone size: NA; CDR3 DNA: TGTGCCAGCAGTCTGGGGCCAGGTACTGAAGCTTTCTTT; CDR3 protein: CASSLGPGTEAFF
D gene: NA; J gene: TRBJ1-2; V gene: TRBV28; clone size: NA; CDR3 DNA: TGTGCCAGCACCACCCTCTCCGAGTATGGCTACACCTTC; CDR3 protein: CASTTLSEYGYTF
D gene: NA; J gene: TRBJ1-1; V gene: TRBV6-1; clone size: NA; CDR3 DNA: TGTGCCAGCAGTGAACCGCGAGAAGGGAGGAACACTGAAGCTTTCTTT; CDR3 protein: CASSEPREGRNTEAFF
D gene: NA; J gene: TRBJ1-1; V gene: TRBV30; clone size: NA; CDR3 DNA: TGTGCCTGGATTCTGGACACTAACACTGAAGCTTTCTTT; CDR3 protein: CAWILDTNTEAFF
D gene: TRBD2; J gene: TRBJ2-1; V gene: TRBV11-2; clone size: NA; CDR3 DNA: TGTGCCAGCAGCTCCAAGGTCCGGGGGGGGCAGAGAAATGAGCAGTTCTTC; CDR3 protein: CASSSKVRGGQRNEQFF
D gene: NA; J gene: TRBJ2-1; V gene: TRBV9; clone size: NA; CDR3 DNA: TGTGCCAGCAGCGTTCAGGGGTTAGGAAATGAGCAGTTCTTC; CDR3 protein: CASSVQGLGNEQFF
D gene: NA; J gene: TRBJ1-4; V gene: TRBV19; clone size: NA; CDR3 DNA: TGTGCCAGTAGTATAGACCGGACAGAAAAACTGTTTTTT; CDR3 protein: CASSIDRTEKLFF
D gene: NA; J gene: TRBJ2-3; V gene: TRBV9; clone size: NA; CDR3 DNA: TGTGCCAGCAGCGCTCTGACAGAAGCTACTTCAGATACGCAGTATTTT; CDR3 protein: CASSALTEATSDTQYF
D gene: NA; J gene: TRBJ1-1; V gene: TRBV5-8; clone size: NA; CDR3 DNA: TGTGCCAGCAGCGAGGACATCACCACTGAAGCTTTCTTT; CDR3 protein: CASSEDITTEAFF